This T cell receptor beta chain was retrieved from a study of T cells in Graves' hyperthyroidism and ophthalmopathy. Broader study findings: Among clonotypes expanded in thyroid above 0.001, most were also found in blood.

For the diagnoses, clinical symptoms, serum thyroxine and TRAb, thyroid ultrasound and orbital computed tomography were used. Fresh peripheral blood, 9.5 to 10 ml of it, supplied the PBMCs. Concerning this clonotype: The antigen is undetermined. The junction shows a germline mismatch at one end, possibly a read error.

Authors of the study amplified TCR beta CDR3 regions from RNA transcripts. The HTBI primer set was used in a first-round RT-PCR of the TCR CDR3. In TCRdb, the multiplex PCR reads were re-called with MiXCR into one record per CDR3 protein. This sample carries about 560,000 distinct CDR3 sequences, approximately 14% of them seen once, and the ten largest clones take around 14%. Germline V gives CDR1 SGHTA, CDR2 FQGTGA. This CDR3 spans 12 amino acids. The sequence was collected from a woman aged 40 to 50 with Graves' hyperthyroidism. The J gene is TRBJ2-5, the V gene TRBV7-3; no clear D. Sequencing was done on a sample of blood. The CDR3, as DNA: TGTGCCAGCAGCTTAAAGTCGAAACTGATGCACTTC. Translation gives CASSLKSKLMHF.